This T cell receptor beta chain stems from a study of blood T cell repertoires in COVID-19. About the research overall: The samples span acute and convalescent COVID-19 from the United States, Italy and Spain. In each case, the material was cDNA or gDNA derived from T cells, B-cell-depleted T cells, or PBMCs.

Trimming left V 5 bases short and J 4 bases short, with 23 bases between. Germline V gives CDR1 KGHSH, CDR2 LQKENI. This CDR3 is built from 17 residues. Authors' analysis steps: Quantification of nucleated cells was approximated via reference gene primer amplification. Method: immunoSEQ multiplex PCR; TCRdb's copy keeps in-frame clones and lacks some. From that table come the V and J calls and clone size; the DNA was used to work out D and trimming. This table holds approximately 180,000 clones, 85% to 90% found once. The sequence derives from a middle-aged man with active or convalescent COVID-19. The chain links TRBV18 to TRBJ1-2, with D tentatively TRBD1 (5 bases). The sample taken for sequencing was peripheral blood. DNA of the CDR3: TGTGCCAGCTCAATCTTCAAAGGAGCAGGGATGGCCTATGGCTACACCTTC. Protein: CASSIFKGAGMAYGYTF.